This T cell receptor (beta chain) was sequenced for a study of neurological immune-mediated disorders. Many counts were recorded for this clonotype. Each CDR3 protein gets one entry after TCRdb re-called the 5' RACE reads with MiXCR. The sample holds tens of thousands of distinct CDR3 sequences, less than 8.5% seen once. The CDR3 extends over 13 amino acids. Germline values: CDR1 SQVTM, CDR2 ANQGSEA. V was shortened by 3 bases and J by 2 bases, with 10 bases between the two germline ends. The chain couples TRBV29-1 to TRBJ2-5; D gene ambiguous. Source material: PBMCs. This TCR came from a woman in her forties in good health. The CDR3 region has the DNA TGCAGCGTTGACCGGACGGTGCAAGAGACCCAGTACTTC. This codes for CSVDRTVQETQYF.